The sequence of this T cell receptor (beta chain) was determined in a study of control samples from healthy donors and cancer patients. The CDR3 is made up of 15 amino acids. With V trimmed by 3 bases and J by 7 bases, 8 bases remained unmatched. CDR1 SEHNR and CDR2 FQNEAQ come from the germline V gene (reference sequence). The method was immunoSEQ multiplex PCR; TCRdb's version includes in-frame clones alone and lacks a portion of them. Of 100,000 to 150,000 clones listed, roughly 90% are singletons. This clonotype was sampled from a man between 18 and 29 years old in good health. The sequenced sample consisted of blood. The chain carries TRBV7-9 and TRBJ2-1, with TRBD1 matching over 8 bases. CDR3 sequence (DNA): TGTGCCAGCAGCTTTCTCCAGGGGGCGCGAAATGAGCAGTTCTTC. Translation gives CASSFLQGARNEQFF. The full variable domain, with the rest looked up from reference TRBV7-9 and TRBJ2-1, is DTGVSQNPRHKITKRGQNVTFRCDPISEHNRLYWYRQTLGQGPEFLTYFQNEAQLEKSRLLSDRFSAERPKGSFSTLEIQRTEQGDSAMYLCASSFLQGARNEQFFGPGTRLTVL.